In its sample, the clone carrying this T cell receptor beta chain was seen a few times. Antigen specificity is unknown. Multiplex PCR with BIOMED2 TRB-A/B primer pools amplified TRB rearrangements. TCRdb itself ran the multiplex PCR reads through MiXCR, one entry per CDR3 protein. The sample shows around 30,000 distinct CDR3 sequences, approximately 32% of them seen only once. These data originate in a study of T and B cells in COVID-19 patients. Regarding the study as a whole: In COVID-19 patients, T cell receptor beta variable and joining gene use was reportedly strongly skewed.

CDR1 and CDR2 from the germline V gene are SGHNT and YYREEE (reference sequence). The CDR3 has 15 residues. The germline V and J ends were trimmed by 7 bases and 1 base, with 15 bases remaining between them. Each TRB amplification used about 250-550 ng of genomic DNA from blood. The chain couples TRBV5-4 to TRBJ2-1, with D perhaps matching TRBD1 (5 bases). The source is a human donor who had recovered from COVID-19. Sample: blood. The chain's CDR3 is CASPSPGSSYNEQFF. The CDR3 DNA reads as TGTGCCAGCCCATCCCCAGGGTCTTCCTACAATGAGCAGTTCTTC.